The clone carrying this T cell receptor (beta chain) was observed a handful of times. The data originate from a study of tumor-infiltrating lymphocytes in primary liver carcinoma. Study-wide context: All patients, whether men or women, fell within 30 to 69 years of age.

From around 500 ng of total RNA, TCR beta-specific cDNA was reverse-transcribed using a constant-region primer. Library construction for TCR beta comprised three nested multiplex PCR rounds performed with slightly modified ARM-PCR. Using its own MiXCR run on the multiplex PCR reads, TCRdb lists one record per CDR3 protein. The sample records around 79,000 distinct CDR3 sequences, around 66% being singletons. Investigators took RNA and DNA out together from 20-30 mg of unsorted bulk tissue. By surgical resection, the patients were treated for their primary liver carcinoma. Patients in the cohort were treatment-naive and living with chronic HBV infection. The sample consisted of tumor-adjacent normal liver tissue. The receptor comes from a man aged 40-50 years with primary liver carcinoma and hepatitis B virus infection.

CDR3 sequence (DNA): TGTGCCAGCAGCACAGGGGGTTACACCCGGGAGCCTTTTTTT. Its translation is CASSTGGYTREPFF. The rearrangement joins TRBV4-2 to TRBJ2-2, with 8 bases aligning to TRBD1. Germline trimming cut 5 bases from V and 17 bases from J; bases unmatched to any gene: 16. Germline CDR1 LGHNA, CDR2 YNFKEQ. This CDR3 spans 14 amino acids.